This T cell receptor beta chain was profiled in a study of HIV-infected children after antiretroviral therapy interruption. About the research overall: All children had CD4+ count above 500 and viral load below 50 copies/ml. Most children had recorded EBV and CMV exposure. Weeks 0, 12, interruption end (24 or 48), and about 3 years post-study gave interruption-arm samples.

The TCR library was built from RNA with a 3' RACE protocol and unique molecular identifiers. Each CDR3 protein gets one entry after TCRdb re-called the 3' RACE reads with MiXCR. Of approximately 96,000 distinct CDR3 sequences listed, about 6.9% are singletons. At least ten counts were recorded for this clonotype. Treatment of the sample: PENTA 11 planned treatment interruption arm or continuous ART arm. From thawed PBMCs, naive CD4+ CD45RA+ CD45RO- T cells were sorted. This CDR3 region has 15 residues. The junction had 6 bases not matched to a gene; V was cut back by 4 bases and J by 4 bases. The V gene's germline CDR1 is LGHDT and CDR2 YNNKEL (reference sequence).

The rearrangement joins TRBV3-1 to TRBJ2-7; 11 bases match TRBD2. The sample here was CD45RA+ CD4+ T cells from PBMCs, pooled from several time points, taken from a donor given antiretroviral therapy, either interrupted or continuous. Subset noted: naive CD4+ CD45RA+ CD45RO- T cells. The TCR comes from a pool of human donors with HIV. For the CDR3, the DNA is TGTGCCAGCAGCCGACGGGGACTAGCGGAGTACGAGCAGTACTTC. Protein: CASSRRGLAEYEQYF.